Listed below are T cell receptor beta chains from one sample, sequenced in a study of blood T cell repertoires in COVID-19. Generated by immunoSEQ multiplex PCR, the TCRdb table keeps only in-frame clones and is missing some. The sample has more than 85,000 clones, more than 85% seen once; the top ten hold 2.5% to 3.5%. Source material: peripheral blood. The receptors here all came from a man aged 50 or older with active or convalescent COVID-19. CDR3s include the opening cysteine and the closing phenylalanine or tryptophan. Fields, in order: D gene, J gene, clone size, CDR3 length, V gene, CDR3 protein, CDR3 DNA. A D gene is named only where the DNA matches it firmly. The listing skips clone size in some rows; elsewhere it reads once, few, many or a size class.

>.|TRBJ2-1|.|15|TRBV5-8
CASSFPSPSYNEQFF
TGTGCCAGCAGCTTTCCGAGCCCCTCCTACAATGAGCAGTTCTTC
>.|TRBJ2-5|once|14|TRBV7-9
CASSPGTIQETQYF
TGTGCCAGCAGCCCCGGGACAATCCAAGAGACCCAGTACTTC
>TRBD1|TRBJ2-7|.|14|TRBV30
CAWIPQGESYEQYF
TGTGCCTGGATCCCACAGGGGGAATCCTACGAGCAGTACTTC
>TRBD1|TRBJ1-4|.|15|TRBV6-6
CASRATGTVNEKLFF
TGTGCCAGCAGAGCTACCGGGACAGTCAATGAAAAACTGTTTTTT
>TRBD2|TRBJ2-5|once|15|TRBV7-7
CASSFSGGSQETQYF
TGTGCCAGCAGCTTTAGCGGGGGCTCCCAAGAGACCCAGTACTTC
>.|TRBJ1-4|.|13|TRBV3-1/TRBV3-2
CASRAGTNEKLFF
TGTGCCAGCAGGGCCGGGACTAATGAAAAACTGTTTTTT
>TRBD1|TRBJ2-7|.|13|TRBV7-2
CASSFQGEYEQYF
TGTGCCAGCAGCTTCCAGGGGGAATACGAGCAGTACTTC
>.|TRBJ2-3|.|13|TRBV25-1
CASSEWSGDTQYF
TGTGCCAGCAGTGAATGGAGCGGAGATACGCAGTATTTT
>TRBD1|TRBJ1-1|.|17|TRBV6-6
CASSRRGTGGRGTEAFF
TGTGCCAGCAGTCGCCGTGGGACAGGGGGCCGGGGGACTGAAGCTTTCTTT
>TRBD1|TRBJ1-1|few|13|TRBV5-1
CATQGQGNTEAFF
TGCGCCACCCAAGGACAGGGGAACACTGAAGCTTTCTTT
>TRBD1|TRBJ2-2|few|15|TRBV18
CASSPPLQGKGELFF
TGTGCCAGCTCACCACCGCTACAGGGGAAGGGGGAGCTGTTTTTT
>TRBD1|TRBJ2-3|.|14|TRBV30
CAWSATGVLDTQYF
TGTGCCTGGAGTGCGACAGGGGTTCTAGATACGCAGTATTTT
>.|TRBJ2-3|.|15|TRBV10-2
CASSLRTQGLDTQYF
TGCGCCAGCAGTTTGCGCACGCAGGGGCTGGATACGCAGTATTTT
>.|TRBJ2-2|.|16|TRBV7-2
CASRPTGTTNTGELFF
TGTGCCAGCAGGCCAACCGGGACAACGAACACCGGGGAGCTGTTTTTT
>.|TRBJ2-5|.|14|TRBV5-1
CASSPGDWWGTQYF
TGCGCCAGCAGCCCGGGGGACTGGTGGGGGACCCAGTACTTC
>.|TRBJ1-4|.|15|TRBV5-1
CASSELGGANEKLFF
TGCGCCAGCAGCGAGCTTGGGGGCGCAAATGAAAAACTGTTTTTT
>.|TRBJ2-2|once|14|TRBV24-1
CATSDRVRSGELFF
TGTGCCACCAGTGACAGGGTACGATCCGGGGAGCTGTTTTTT
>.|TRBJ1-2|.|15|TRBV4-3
CASSQGGGPSYGYTF
TGCGCCAGCAGCCAAGGGGGGGGACCTTCCTATGGCTACACCTTC
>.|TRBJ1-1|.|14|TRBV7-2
CASSLGSRNTEAFF
TGTGCCAGCAGCTTAGGGAGCAGGAACACTGAAGCTTTCTTT
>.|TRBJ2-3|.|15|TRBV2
CASSPDYRGTDTQYF
TGTGCCAGCAGTCCCGACTACCGGGGCACAGATACGCAGTATTTT
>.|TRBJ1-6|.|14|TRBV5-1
CASSLLTEDSPLHF
TGCGCCAGCAGCCTCCTGACAGAGGATTCACCCCTCCACTTT
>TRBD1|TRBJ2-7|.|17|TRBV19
CASSISRGTGPSYEQYF
TGTGCCAGTAGTATATCTCGAGGGACAGGACCCTCCTACGAGCAGTACTTC
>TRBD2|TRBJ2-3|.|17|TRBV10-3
CAISPGLAGGVTDTQYF
TGTGCCATCAGTCCTGGACTAGCGGGGGGGGTCACAGATACGCAGTATTTT
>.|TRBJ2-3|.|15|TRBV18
CASSPTGLITDTQYF
TGTGCCAGCTCACCCACAGGGTTGATCACAGATACGCAGTATTTT
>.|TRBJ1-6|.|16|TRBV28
CASSLPQSSYNSPLHF
TGTGCCAGCAGTCTACCACAGAGCTCCTATAATTCACCCCTCCACTTT
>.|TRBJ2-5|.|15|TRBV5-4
CASSSPAGQQETQYF
TGTGCCAGCAGCTCCCCCGCGGGACAGCAAGAGACCCAGTACTTC
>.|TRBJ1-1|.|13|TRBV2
CASSEDRDTEAFF
TGTGCCAGCAGTGAAGACAGGGACACTGAAGCTTTCTTT
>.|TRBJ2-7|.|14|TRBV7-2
CASSFGRQTYEQYF
TGTGCCAGCAGCTTTGGCCGACAGACCTACGAGCAGTACTTC
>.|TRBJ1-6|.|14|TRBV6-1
CASSDRDTNSPLHF
TGTGCCAGCAGTGACCGGGATACAAATTCACCCCTCCACTTT
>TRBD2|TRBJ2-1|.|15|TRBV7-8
CASSFTSGGYNEQFF
TGTGCCAGCAGTTTTACTAGCGGGGGTTACAATGAGCAGTTCTTC
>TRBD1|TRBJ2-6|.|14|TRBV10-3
CAAQTGSGANVLTF
TGTGCCGCTCAGACAGGGTCTGGGGCCAACGTCCTGACTTTC
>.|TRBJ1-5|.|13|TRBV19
CASSSQGDQPQHF
TGTGCCAGTAGTTCACAGGGAGATCAGCCCCAGCATTTT
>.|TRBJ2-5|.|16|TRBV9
CASSEGVSASQETQYF
TGTGCCAGCAGCGAGGGGGTGAGTGCCAGCCAAGAGACCCAGTACTTC
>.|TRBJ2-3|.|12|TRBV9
CASSRGTDTQYF
TGTGCCAGCAGCAGGGGGACAGATACGCAGTATTTT
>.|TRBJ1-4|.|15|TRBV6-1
CASSESGRTNEKLFF
TGTGCCAGCAGTGAATCAGGGCGTACTAATGAAAAACTGTTTTTT
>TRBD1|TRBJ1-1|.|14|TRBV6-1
CASIKQGINTEAFF
TGTGCCAGCATCAAACAGGGGATAAACACTGAAGCTTTCTTT
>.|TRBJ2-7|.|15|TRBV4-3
CASSQDTGGPQEQYF
TGCGCCAGCAGCCAAGATACCGGGGGGCCACAGGAGCAGTACTTC
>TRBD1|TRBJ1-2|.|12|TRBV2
CASGTGFYGYTF
TGTGCCAGCGGGACAGGTTTCTATGGCTACACCTTC
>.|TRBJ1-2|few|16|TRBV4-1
CASSQEGENGYRGYTF
TGCGCCAGCAGCCAAGAAGGAGAAAATGGCTATAGGGGCTACACCTTC
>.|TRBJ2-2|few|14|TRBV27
CASSFSQNTGELFF
TGTGCCAGCAGTTTTAGTCAGAACACCGGGGAGCTGTTTTTT
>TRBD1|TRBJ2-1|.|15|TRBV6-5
CASTSGQTSYNEQFF
TGTGCCAGCACCTCGGGACAGACCTCCTACAATGAGCAGTTCTTC
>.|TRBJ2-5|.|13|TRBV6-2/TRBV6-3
CASSRGQKETQYF
TGTGCCAGCAGTAGAGGACAGAAAGAGACCCAGTACTTC
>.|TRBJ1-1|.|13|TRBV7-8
CASRQTENTEAFF
TGTGCCAGCAGGCAGACAGAAAACACTGAAGCTTTCTTT
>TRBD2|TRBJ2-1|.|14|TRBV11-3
CASSLGLAGHEQFF
TGTGCCAGCAGCCTGGGACTAGCGGGGCATGAGCAGTTCTTC
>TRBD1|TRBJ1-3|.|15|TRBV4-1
CASSQAGGFGNTIYF
TGCGCCAGCAGCCAAGCAGGGGGTTTTGGAAACACCATATATTTT
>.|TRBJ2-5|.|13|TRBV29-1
CSVERAAGETQYF
TGCAGCGTTGAACGAGCCGCCGGAGAGACCCAGTACTTC
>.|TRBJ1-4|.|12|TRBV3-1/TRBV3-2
CASSQVSGKLFF
TGTGCCAGCAGCCAAGTTAGTGGAAAACTGTTTTTT
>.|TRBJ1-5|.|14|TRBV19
CASRAREGNQPQHF
TGTGCCAGTAGGGCCAGGGAGGGCAATCAGCCCCAGCATTTT
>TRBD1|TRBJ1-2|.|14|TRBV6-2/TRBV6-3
CASSRGGARYGYTF
TGTGCCAGCAGTCGAGGGGGCGCCCGGTATGGCTACACCTTC